A single sample gave rise to the 9 T cell receptor beta chains below, sequenced in a study of T cell responses to AZD1222 COVID-19 vaccine (dated by TCRdb to about 2021). The intended sense of this specimen's time point label: baseline before first vaccination. The library came from the immunoSEQ multiplex PCR assay. This is the immuneACCESS table as TCRdb keeps it, with only in-frame sequences that have V and J called. A part of the clones is gone; compared with another copy, unresolved V genes explain less than half, and the rest is unexplained. In this sample the table shows 55,000 to 90,000 clones, 82% of which occur a single time. The ten largest clonotypes hold 5% to 6% of the sample. Specimen: peripheral blood, collected on day 0 of AZD1222 vaccination. The receptors stem from an adult in good health.

This chain uses TRBV18 with TRBJ2-3, with a possible D match to TRBD2 (6 bases). The CDR3 sequence is 16 residues long. Germline V gene sequence: CDR1 KGHSH, CDR2 LQKENI. V dropped 3 bases and J dropped 0 bases, with 13 bases sitting between them. The CDR3 sequence is CASSPGDLASTDTQYF. In DNA form, the CDR3 reads TGTGCCAGCTCACCCGGAGATCTAGCGAGCACAGATACGCAGTATTTT.

This clone was seen a single time. This chain links TRBV7-3 with TRBJ2-1; a weak D match, TRBD1 (5 bases). V lost 2 bases, J lost 10 bases, and 12 bases lay in between. The CDR3 loop spans 13 amino acids. CDR1 and CDR2 (germline): SGHTA, FQGTGA. In DNA form, the CDR3 reads TGTGCCAGCAGCTTAGGCAGGGAATTCGAGCAGTTCTTC. It yields the protein CASSLGREFEQFF. Drawing the rest from reference TRBV7-3 and TRBJ2-1, the complete variable domain is GAGVSQTPSNKVTEKGKYVELRCDPISGHTALYWYRQSLGQGPEFLIYFQGTGAADDSGLPNDRFFAVRPEGSVSTLKIQRTERGDSAVYLCASSLGREFEQFFGPGTRLTVL.

CDR3 bases: TGTGCCAGCAGCTTACAGATTCCGGACGTCGCCGTCTATGGCTACACCTTC. It translates to CASSLQIPDVAVYGYTF. This rearrangement joins TRBV7-6 to TRBJ1-2, with D unclear. The germline V gene has CDR1 SGHVS and CDR2 FNYEAQ. The CDR3 consists of 17 residues. Deletions cut 2 bases from V and 4 bases from J, with 20 bases between.

The chain links TRBV19 to TRBJ1-4; 7 nucleotides agree with TRBD1. The CDR3 spans 14 residues. Germline values: CDR1 LNHDA, CDR2 SQIVND (reference sequence). Trimming took 2 bases from V and 8 from J; bases not matched to a gene: 5. The CDR3 region is CASSIRQGQEKLFF. As DNA, the CDR3 is TGTGCCAGTAGTATACGACAGGGCCAGGAAAAACTGTTTTTT.

The CDR3: CASSLAGRGLTDTQYF. CDR3 in DNA: TGTGCCAGCAGCTTAGCGGGACGGGGGCTCACAGATACGCAGTATTTT. The rearrangement uses TRBV11-3 and TRBJ2-3, with D perhaps given as TRBD1 or TRBD2 (6 bases each). V was cut by 1 base and J by 2 bases, with 13 bases left in between. This CDR3 is 16 amino acids long. The V gene's germline CDR1 is SGHNT and CDR2 YENEEA. Using reference TRBV11-3 and TRBJ2-3 for the parts outside the CDR3, the full variable domain is EAGVVQSPRYKIIEKKQPVAFWCNPISGHNTLYWYLQNLGQGPELLIRYENEEAVDDSQLPKDRFSAERLKGVDSTLKIQPAELGDSAVYLCASSLAGRGLTDTQYFGPGTRLTVL.

This clone was seen a handful of times. This chain uses TRBV10-3 with TRBJ2-5, with 10 bases fitting TRBD2. This CDR3 is built from 16 residues. V shed 3 bases, J shed 1 base, and the junction held 5 bases outside the gene matches. CDR1 ENHRY and CDR2 SYGVKD come from the germline V gene. The DNA of the CDR3 is TGTGCCATCAGTGATGATATAGCGGGGGGCCAAGAGACCCAGTACTTC. Translating gives CAISDDIAGGQETQYF.

The CDR3 DNA follows: TGTGCCAGCAGGGAGGGTGAACAGGGGTGGCACATTCAGTACTTC. Its protein product is CASREGEQGWHIQYF. The rearrangement joins TRBV6-5 to TRBJ2-4; D may be TRBD1 (7 bases). Germline CDR1 MNHEY, CDR2 SVGAGI. V lost 6 bases to trimming and J lost 8 bases, with 20 bases between them. The CDR3 totals 15 residues.

The rearrangement uses TRBV28 and TRBJ2-7, with TRBD2 matching 8 bases. The CDR3 has 15 amino acids. Germline V gene data show CDR1 as MDHEN and CDR2 as SYDVKM. V shed 4 bases and J 4 bases; nucleotides not matched to a gene: 9. CDR3 sequence reads: CASSWFAGGFYEQYF. The CDR3 DNA sequence: TGTGCCAGCAGTTGGTTTGCGGGGGGTTTTTACGAGCAGTACTTC.

The V and J genes are TRBV18 and TRBJ1-5; D ambiguous. Per the germline V gene, CDR1 is KGHSH and CDR2 is LQKENI. The CDR3 totals 16 residues. V lost 3 bases, J lost 7 bases, and 19 bases lay in between. CDR3 DNA: TGTGCCAGCTCACCCGGAACGGGGTCCCGCGAACAGCCCCAGCATTTT. The encoded protein is CASSPGTGSREQPQHF.